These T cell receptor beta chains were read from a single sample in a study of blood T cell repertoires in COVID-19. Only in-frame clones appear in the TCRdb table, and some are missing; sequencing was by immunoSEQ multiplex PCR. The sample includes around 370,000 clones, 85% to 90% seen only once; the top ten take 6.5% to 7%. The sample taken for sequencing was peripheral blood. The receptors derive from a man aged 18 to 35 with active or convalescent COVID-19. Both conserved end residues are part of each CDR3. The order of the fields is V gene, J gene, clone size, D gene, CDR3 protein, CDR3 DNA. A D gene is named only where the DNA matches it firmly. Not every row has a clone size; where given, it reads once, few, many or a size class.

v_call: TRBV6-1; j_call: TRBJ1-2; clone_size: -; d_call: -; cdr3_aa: CASSEEGGTPNYGYTF; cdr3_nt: TGTGCCAGCAGTGAAGAGGGAGGGACCCCAAACTATGGCTACACCTTC
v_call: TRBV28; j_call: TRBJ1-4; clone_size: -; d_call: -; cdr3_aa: CASSDSKKGKLFF; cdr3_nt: TGTGCCAGCAGCGACTCTAAGAAGGGGAAACTGTTTTTT
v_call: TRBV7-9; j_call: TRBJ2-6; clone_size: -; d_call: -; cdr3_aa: CASSLGYSGANVLTF; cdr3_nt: TGTGCCAGCAGCCTCGGGTACTCTGGGGCCAACGTGCTGACTTTC
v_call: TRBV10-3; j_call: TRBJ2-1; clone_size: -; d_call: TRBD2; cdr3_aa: CAISDTGLAGRFYNEQFF; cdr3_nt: TGTGCCATCAGTGATACGGGACTAGCGGGACGTTTCTACAATGAGCAGTTCTTC
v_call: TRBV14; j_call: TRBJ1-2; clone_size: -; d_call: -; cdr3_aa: CASSQPGHQNYGYTF; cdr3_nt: TGTGCCAGCAGCCAACCGGGACACCAAAACTATGGCTACACCTTC
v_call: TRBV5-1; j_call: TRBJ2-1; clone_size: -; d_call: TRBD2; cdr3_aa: CASSFSGSSYNEQFF; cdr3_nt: TGCGCCAGCAGTTTTAGCGGGAGCTCCTACAATGAGCAGTTCTTC
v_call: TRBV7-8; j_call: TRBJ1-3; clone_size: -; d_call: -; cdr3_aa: CASSRDRESGNTIYF; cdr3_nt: TGTGCCAGCAGCCGAGACCGGGAATCTGGAAACACCATATATTTT
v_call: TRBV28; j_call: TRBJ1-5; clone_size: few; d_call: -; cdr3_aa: CASSLSGGTNQPQHF; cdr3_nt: TGTGCCAGCAGTTTATCGGGGGGTACCAATCAGCCCCAGCATTTT
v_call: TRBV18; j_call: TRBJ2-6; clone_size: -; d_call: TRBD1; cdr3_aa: CASNQRWTGGESGANVLTF; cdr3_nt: TGTGCCAGCAATCAGCGGTGGACAGGGGGAGAGTCTGGGGCCAACGTGCTGACTTTC
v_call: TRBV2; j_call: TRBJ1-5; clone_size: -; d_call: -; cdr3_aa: CASSEERQANQPQHF; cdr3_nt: TGTGCCAGCAGTGAAGAACGACAGGCTAATCAGCCCCAGCATTTT
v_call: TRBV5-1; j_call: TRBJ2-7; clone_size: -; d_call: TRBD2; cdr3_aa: CASSSGWREPSEQYF; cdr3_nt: TGCGCCAGCAGCTCGGGGTGGCGGGAGCCGAGCGAGCAGTACTTC
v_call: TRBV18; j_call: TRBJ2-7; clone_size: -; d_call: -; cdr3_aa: CASSPTRQGSYEQYF; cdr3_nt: TGTGCCAGCTCACCCACCCGGCAGGGCTCCTACGAGCAGTACTTC
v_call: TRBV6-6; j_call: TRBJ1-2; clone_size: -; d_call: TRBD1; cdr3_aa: CASSSQARQGTRGYTF; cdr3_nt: TGTGCCAGCAGCTCCCAAGCCCGACAGGGGACGAGGGGCTACACCTTC
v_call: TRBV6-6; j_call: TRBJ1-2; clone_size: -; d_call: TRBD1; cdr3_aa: CASSTTGGGGYTF; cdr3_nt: TGTGCCAGCAGTACGACAGGGGGCGGCGGCTACACCTTC
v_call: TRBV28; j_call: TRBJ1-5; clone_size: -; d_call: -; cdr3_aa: CASSPQDRGSNQPQHF; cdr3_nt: TGTGCCAGCAGTCCGCAGGACAGAGGCAGCAATCAGCCCCAGCATTTT
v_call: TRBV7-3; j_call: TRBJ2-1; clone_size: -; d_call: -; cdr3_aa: CASSLMFQGSSYNEQFF; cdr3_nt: TGTGCCAGCAGCTTAATGTTTCAGGGAAGCTCCTACAATGAGCAGTTCTTC
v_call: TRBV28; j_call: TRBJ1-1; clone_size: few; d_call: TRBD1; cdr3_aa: CASSFRKDRGMNTEAFF; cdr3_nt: TGTGCCAGCAGTTTCCGAAAGGACAGGGGAATGAACACTGAAGCTTTCTTT
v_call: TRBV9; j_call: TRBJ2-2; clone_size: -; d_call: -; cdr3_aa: CASSLRQWGELFF; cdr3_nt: TGTGCCAGCAGCCTCCGCCAGTGGGGGGAGCTGTTTTTT
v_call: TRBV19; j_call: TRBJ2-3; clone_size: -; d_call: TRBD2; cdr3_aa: CASSTRVAGGLDTQYF; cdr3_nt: TGTGCCAGTAGTACCCGGGTAGCGGGAGGTTTAGATACGCAGTATTTT
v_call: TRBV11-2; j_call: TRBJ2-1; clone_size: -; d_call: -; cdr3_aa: CASSRRGSYNEQFF; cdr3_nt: TGTGCCAGCAGCCGGCGCGGCTCCTACAATGAGCAGTTCTTC
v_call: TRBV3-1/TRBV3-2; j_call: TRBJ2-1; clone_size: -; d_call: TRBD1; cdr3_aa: CASSGDRYGQGDNEQFF; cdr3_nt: TGTGCCAGCAGCGGAGACAGATACGGACAGGGCGACAATGAGCAGTTCTTC
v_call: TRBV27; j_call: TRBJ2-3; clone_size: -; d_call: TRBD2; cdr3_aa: CASRSNGLAGGPMGDTQYF; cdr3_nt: TGTGCCAGCAGGAGCAACGGACTAGCGGGAGGGCCGATGGGAGATACGCAGTATTTT
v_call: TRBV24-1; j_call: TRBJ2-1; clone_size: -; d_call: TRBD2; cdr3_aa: CATSDPSSGRVVNEQFF; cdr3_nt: TGTGCCACCAGTGACCCTAGCAGCGGGAGGGTTGTCAATGAGCAGTTCTTC
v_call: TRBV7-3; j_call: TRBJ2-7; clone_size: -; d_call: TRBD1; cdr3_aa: CASSSGQGPQAF; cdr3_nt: TGTGCCAGCAGCTCAGGACAGGGGCCCCAAGCTTTC
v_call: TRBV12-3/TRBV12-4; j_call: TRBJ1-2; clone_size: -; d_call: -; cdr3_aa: CASSAAGGRGYTF; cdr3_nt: TGTGCCAGCAGCGCGGCGGGGGGCAGGGGCTACACCTTC
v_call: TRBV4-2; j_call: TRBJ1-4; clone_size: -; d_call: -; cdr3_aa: CASSRNARAGEKLFF; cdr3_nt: TGTGCCAGCAGCCGAAATGCCAGGGCAGGGGAAAAACTGTTTTTT
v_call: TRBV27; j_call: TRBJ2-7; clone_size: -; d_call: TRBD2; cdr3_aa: CASTGTSGRAHEQYF; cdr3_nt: TGTGCCAGCACCGGGACTAGCGGGAGAGCCCACGAGCAGTACTTC
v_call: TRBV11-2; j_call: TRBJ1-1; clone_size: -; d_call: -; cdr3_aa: CASSPRGNTEAFF; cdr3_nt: TGTGCCAGCAGCCCCCGGGGTAACACTGAAGCTTTCTTT
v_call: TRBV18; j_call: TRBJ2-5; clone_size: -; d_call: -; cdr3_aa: CASSPPVGHQETQYF; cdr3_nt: TGTGCCAGCTCACCACCGGTGGGGCACCAAGAGACCCAGTACTTC
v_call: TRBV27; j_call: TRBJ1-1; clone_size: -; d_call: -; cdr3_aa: CASRRGGVRTEAFF; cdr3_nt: TGTGCCAGCAGGCGGGGAGGGGTGCGCACTGAAGCTTTCTTT
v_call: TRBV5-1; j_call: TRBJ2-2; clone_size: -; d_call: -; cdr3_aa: CASHRDRSGTGELFF; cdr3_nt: TGCGCCAGTCACAGGGACCGCTCGGGCACCGGGGAGCTGTTTTTT
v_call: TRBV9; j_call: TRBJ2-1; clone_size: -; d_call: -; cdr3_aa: CASGLLYSSYNEQFF; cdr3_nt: TGTGCCAGCGGGCTCCTTTATAGCTCCTACAATGAGCAGTTCTTC
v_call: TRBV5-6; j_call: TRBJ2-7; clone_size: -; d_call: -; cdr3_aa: CASSLGQGQTYEQYF; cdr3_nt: TGTGCCAGCAGCTTGGGTCAGGGGCAGACCTACGAGCAGTACTTC
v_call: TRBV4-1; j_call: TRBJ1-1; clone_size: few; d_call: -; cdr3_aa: CASSHPGGWTEAFF; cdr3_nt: TGCGCCAGCAGCCACCCCGGGGGATGGACTGAAGCTTTCTTT
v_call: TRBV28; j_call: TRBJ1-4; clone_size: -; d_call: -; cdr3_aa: CASSFRQGGREKLFF; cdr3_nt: TGTGCCAGCAGTTTTAGGCAGGGCGGTCGGGAAAAACTGTTTTTT
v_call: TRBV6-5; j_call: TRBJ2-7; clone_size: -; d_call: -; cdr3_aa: CASSYGGGGYEQYF; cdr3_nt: TGTGCCAGCAGTTACGGAGGGGGGGGTTACGAGCAGTACTTC
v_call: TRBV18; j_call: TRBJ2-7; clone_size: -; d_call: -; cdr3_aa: CASSPTGYEQYF; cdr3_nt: TGTGCCAGCTCACCAACGGGCTACGAGCAGTACTTC
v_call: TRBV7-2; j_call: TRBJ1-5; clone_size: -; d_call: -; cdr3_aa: CASSLPPGNQPQHF; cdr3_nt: TGTGCCAGCAGCCTCCCCCCGGGCAATCAGCCCCAGCATTTT
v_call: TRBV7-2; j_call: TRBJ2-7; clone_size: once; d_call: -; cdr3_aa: CASSLRRSYEQYF; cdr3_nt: TGTGCCAGCAGCTTGAGACGGAGCTACGAGCAGTACTTC
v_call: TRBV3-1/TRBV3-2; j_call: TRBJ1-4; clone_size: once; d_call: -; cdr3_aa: CASSQEGLRNEKLFF; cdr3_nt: TGTGCCAGCAGCCAAGAGGGGCTGCGGAATGAAAAACTGTTTTTT
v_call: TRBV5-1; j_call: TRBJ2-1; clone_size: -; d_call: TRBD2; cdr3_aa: CASSLVPLAGAYNEQFF; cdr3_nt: TGCGCCAGCAGCTTGGTCCCCCTAGCGGGAGCCTACAATGAGCAGTTCTTC
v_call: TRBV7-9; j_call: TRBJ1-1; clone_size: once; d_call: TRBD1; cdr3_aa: CASSAGQGILNTEAFF; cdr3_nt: TGTGCCAGCAGCGCGGGACAGGGGATATTGAACACTGAAGCTTTCTTT
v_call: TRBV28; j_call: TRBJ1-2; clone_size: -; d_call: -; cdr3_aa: CASRSPTGRYTF; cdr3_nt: TGTGCCAGCCGTAGCCCTACAGGGCGCTACACCTTC
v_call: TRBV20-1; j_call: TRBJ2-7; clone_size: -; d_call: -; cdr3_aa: CSASKLTDSYEQYF; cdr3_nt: TGCAGTGCCAGTAAGCTGACAGACTCCTACGAGCAGTACTTC
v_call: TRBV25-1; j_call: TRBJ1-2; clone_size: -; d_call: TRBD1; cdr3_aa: CASSRQGNYGYTF; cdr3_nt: TGTGCCAGCAGTAGACAGGGTAACTATGGCTACACCTTC
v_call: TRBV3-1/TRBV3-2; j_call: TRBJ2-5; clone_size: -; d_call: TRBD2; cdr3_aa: CASSPLEAGGQETQYF; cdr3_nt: TGTGCCAGCAGCCCCCTGGAAGCGGGAGGCCAAGAGACCCAGTACTTC
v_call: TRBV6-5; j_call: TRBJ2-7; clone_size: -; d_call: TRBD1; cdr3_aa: CASSTYPGQTYEQYF; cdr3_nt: TGTGCCAGCAGTACCTATCCGGGACAGACCTACGAGCAGTACTTC
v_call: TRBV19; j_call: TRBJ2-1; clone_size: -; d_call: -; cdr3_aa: CASSMSLFNEQFF; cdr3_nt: TGTGCCAGTAGTATGTCCCTTTTTAATGAGCAGTTCTTC
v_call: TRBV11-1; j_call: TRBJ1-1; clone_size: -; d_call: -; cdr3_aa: CASSFSGVGTEAFF; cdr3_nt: TGTGCCAGCAGCTTTTCCGGGGTTGGCACTGAAGCTTTCTTT
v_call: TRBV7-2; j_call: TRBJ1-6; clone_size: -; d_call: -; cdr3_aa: CASSLGAGGRTPLHF; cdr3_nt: TGTGCCAGCAGCCTTGGGGCCGGTGGGCGGACACCCCTCCACTTT
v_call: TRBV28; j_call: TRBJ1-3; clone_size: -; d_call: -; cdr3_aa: CASSSPGGSGNTIYF; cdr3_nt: TGTGCCAGCAGTTCGCCCGGGGGGTCGGGAAACACCATATATTTT
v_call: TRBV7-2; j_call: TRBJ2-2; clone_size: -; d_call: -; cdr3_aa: CASTRQVGNTGELFF; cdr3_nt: TGTGCCAGCACCCGCCAGGTTGGAAACACCGGGGAGCTGTTTTTT